These 17 T cell receptor beta chains originate from one sample sequenced in a study of shared clonotypes between healthy human individuals. Assay used: immunoSEQ multiplex PCR; TCRdb lists only in-frame clones, some missing. The data hold under 2.5 million clones, with 80% to 95% observed a single time. Sequencing was performed on naive CD4+ T cells from PBMCs. As for subset: CD45RA+ positively selected. The receptors were gathered from a man between 18 and 29 years old in good health. Some clones in this sample may be carry-over from other donors' samples.

The gene calls are TRBV5-1 and TRBJ2-7; perhaps TRBD2 as D (5 bases). This CDR3 has 14 residues. Germline loops: CDR1 SGHRS, CDR2 YFSETQ. V was shortened by 4 bases and J by 4 bases, with 15 bases between the two germline ends. The CDR3 nucleotides read TGCGCCAGCAGCCCCCTCGTGAGCGGTTACGAGCAGTACTTC. This encodes CASSPLVSGYEQYF.

The V gene is TRBV5-1, the J gene TRBJ2-1; TRBD1 aligns across 12 bases. Germline lookup yields CDR1 SGHRS and CDR2 YFSETQ. This CDR3 is 16 amino acids long. V shed 4 bases and J 5 bases; nucleotides not matched to a gene: 7. Written as DNA, the CDR3 is TGCGCCAGCAGCGGACCGGGACAGGGGGCCAACAATGAGCAGTTCTTC. Translated, it gives CASSGPGQGANNEQFF. Full variable domain (missing parts from reference TRBV5-1 and TRBJ2-1): KAGVTQTPRYLIKTRGQQVTLSCSPISGHRSVSWYQQTPGQGLQFLFEYFSETQRNKGNFPGRFSGRQFSNSRSEMNVSTLELGDSALYLCASSGPGQGANNEQFFGPGTRLTVL.

In the case of this clone: Other DNA sequences in this specimen translate into the identical CDR3. The V gene is TRBV5-1, the J gene TRBJ2-1; weak D call: TRBD1 (5 bases). Per the germline V gene, CDR1 is SGHRS and CDR2 is YFSETQ. V was pared by 0 bases and J by 0 bases, with 7 bases between. The CDR3 runs 15 residues. CDR3 protein: CASSLGGSSYNEQFF. The CDR3 nucleotides are TGCGCCAGCAGCTTGGGGGGCAGCTCCTACAATGAGCAGTTCTTC.

This clone has a single count. The chain carries TRBV7-3 and TRBJ2-1, with 10 bases identical to TRBD2. In germline, CDR1 is SGHTA, CDR2 FQGTGA. The V and J ends lost 5 bases and 8 bases, in that order; junction bases with no gene match: 12. The CDR3 covers 16 residues. CDR3: CASSQTSSGSFDEQFF. CDR3 coding DNA: TGTGCCAGCAGCCAGACCTCTAGCGGGAGTTTCGATGAGCAGTTCTTC. Filled out from reference TRBV7-3 and TRBJ2-1, the complete variable domain reads GAGVSQTPSNKVTEKGKYVELRCDPISGHTALYWYRQSLGQGPEFLIYFQGTGAADDSGLPNDRFFAVRPEGSVSTLKIQRTERGDSAVYLCASSQTSSGSFDEQFFGPGTRLTVL.

The chain recombines TRBV6-5 with TRBJ2-5; D call uncertain. The CDR3 totals 13 residues. Trimming took off 10 bases at V and 2 bases at J, with 14 bases between the two ends. Germline V gene sequence: CDR1 MNHEY, CDR2 SVGAGI. The CDR3, as DNA: TGTGCCACCCGGCTTTTCTATCAAGAGACCCAGTACTTC. Translating it yields CATRLFYQETQYF.

The chain is built from TRBV7-2 and TRBJ1-2; 12 bases agree with TRBD1. The CDR3 sequence is 15 residues long. The J segment lost 4 bases and the V segment lost 5 bases, leaving 5 bases of the junction unmatched. The germline V gene encodes CDR1 SGHTA and CDR2 FQGNSA. The CDR3 loop is CASSMGQGAAYGYTF. CDR3 in DNA: TGTGCCAGCAGCATGGGACAGGGGGCGGCCTATGGCTACACCTTC. The whole variable domain, remainder taken from reference TRBV7-2 and TRBJ1-2, is GAGVSQSPSNKVTEKGKDVELRCDPISGHTALYWYRQSLGQGLEFLIYFQGNSAPDKSGLPSDRFSAERTGGSVSTLTIQRTQQEDSAVYLCASSMGQGAAYGYTFGSGTRLTVV.

This clone was seen just once. The chain joins TRBV7-6 to TRBJ2-7; the D call may be TRBD1 or TRBD2 (5 bases each). There are 15 residues in the CDR3. Germline V CDR1 and CDR2: SGHVS, FNYEAQ. Trimming pared 4 bases from V and 2 bases from J, leaving 15 bases between. The CDR3 loop reads CASSSLPRGTYEQYF. Here the CDR3 DNA reads TGTGCCAGCAGCTCCCTCCCTCGGGGCACCTACGAGCAGTACTTC.

This chain links TRBV18 with TRBJ2-5, with a tentative D call TRBD2 (5 bases). Germline V lookup: CDR1 KGHSH, CDR2 LQKENI. Trimming removed 0 bases at V and 1 base at J, with 12 bases between. The CDR3 contains 16 residues. CDR3 region: CASSPPRVLLQETQYF. CDR3 bases: TGTGCCAGCTCACCACCGAGGGTCCTACTCCAAGAGACCCAGTACTTC.

The gene calls are TRBV7-3 and TRBJ1-3; D is undetermined. The CDR3 spans 13 residues. Germline lookup yields CDR1 SGHTA and CDR2 FQGTGA. V was trimmed by 5 bases and J by 3 bases, leaving 8 bases between them. CDR3 DNA: TGTGCCAGCAGCGCAGTCCGTGGAAACACCATATATTTT. Its protein is CASSAVRGNTIYF.

The chain employs TRBV7-2 and TRBJ1-1; D perhaps matches TRBD1 (6 bases). CDR3 size: 13 residues. Trimming removed 5 bases from V and 3 bases from J, with 10 bases in between. The germline gives CDR1 SGHTA, CDR2 FQGNSA. This CDR3 is CASSQAGDTEAFF. CDR3 bases: TGTGCCAGCAGCCAGGCAGGGGACACTGAAGCTTTCTTT.

This clone turned up a few times. The chain couples TRBV4-2 to TRBJ1-3; D is ambiguous. From germline, CDR1 is LGHNA and CDR2 YNFKEQ. CDR3 size: 14 residues. Trimming removed 0 bases at V and 5 bases at J, with 8 bases between. The CDR3 coding sequence is TGTGCCAGCAGCCAAGAAACCTTTCGAAACACCATATATTTT. This gives the protein CASSQETFRNTIYF.

J is TRBJ2-7 and V is TRBV11-3; the D is unclear. CDR1 and CDR2 (germline): SGHNT, YENEEA. V lost 1 base to trimming and J lost 4 bases, with 14 bases between them. The CDR3 consists of 15 residues. Written as DNA, the CDR3 is TGTGCCAGCAGCTTAGGAACTCCTCTGTCTTACGAGCAGTACTTC. Its translation is CASSLGTPLSYEQYF.

Only one count was recorded for this clone. J is TRBJ2-1 and V is TRBV30, with 8 bases identical to TRBD2. There are 15 residues in the CDR3. J was trimmed by 4 bases and V by 0 bases; bases with no gene match: 5. Germline V lookup: CDR1 GTSNPN, CDR2 SVGIG (reference sequence). CDR3 amino acids: CAWSVELAEYNEQFF. The CDR3 DNA reads as TGTGCCTGGAGTGTAGAACTAGCGGAGTACAATGAGCAGTTCTTC.

This chain links TRBV28 with TRBJ1-2, with 7 bases matching TRBD1. The ends lost 10 bases at V and 4 bases at J; junction bases unmatched: 9. The CDR3 consists of 13 residues. Germline CDR1 is MDHEN and CDR2 is SYDVKM. CDR3 amino acids: CATRPGTAYGYTF. CDR3 sequence (DNA): TGTGCCACCCGTCCCGGGACAGCCTATGGCTACACCTTC.

The chain has TRBV7-7 and TRBJ2-5; 14 bases map to TRBD2. There are 16 residues in the CDR3. Trimming removed 4 bases from V and 5 bases from J; junction bases left unmatched: 6. Germline V gene data show CDR1 as SSHAT and CDR2 as FNYEAQ (reference sequence). Here the CDR3 DNA reads TGTGCCAGCAGCTCGCCGGGACTAGCGGGAGTTGAGACCCAGTACTTC. Translating gives CASSSPGLAGVETQYF.

For the CDR3, the DNA is TGTGCCAGCAGTGTTAGCCCCAGGGTCAACGAGCAGTACTTC. Translation gives CASSVSPRVNEQYF. The V gene is TRBV6-6, the J gene TRBJ2-7; possible D gene TRBD1, 5 bases. Trimming cost V 5 bases and J 5 bases, with 16 bases left between them. Germline lookup yields CDR1 MNHNY and CDR2 SVGAGI (reference sequence). There are 14 residues in the CDR3.

The chain joins TRBV6-6 to TRBJ2-7, with 9 bases aligning to TRBD2. This CDR3 has 14 residues. V shed 7 bases and J 2 bases; nucleotides not matched to a gene: 6. Per the germline V gene, CDR1 is MNHNY and CDR2 is SVGAGI (reference sequence). CDR3 region: CASMASGIPYEQYF. The CDR3 DNA reads TGTGCCAGCATGGCTAGCGGGATCCCCTACGAGCAGTACTTC.